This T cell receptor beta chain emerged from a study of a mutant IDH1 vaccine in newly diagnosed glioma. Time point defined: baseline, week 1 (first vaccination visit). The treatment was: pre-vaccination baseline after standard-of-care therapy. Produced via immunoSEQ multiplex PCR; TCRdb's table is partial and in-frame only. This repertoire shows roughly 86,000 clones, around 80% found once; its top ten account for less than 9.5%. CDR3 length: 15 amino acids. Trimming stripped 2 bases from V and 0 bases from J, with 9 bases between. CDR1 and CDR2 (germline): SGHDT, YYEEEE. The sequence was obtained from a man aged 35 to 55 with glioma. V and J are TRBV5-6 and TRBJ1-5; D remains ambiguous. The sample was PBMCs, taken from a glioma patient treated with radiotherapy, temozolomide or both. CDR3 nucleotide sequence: TGTGCCAGCAGCTTCGGCCATTATAGCAATCAGCCCCAGCATTTT. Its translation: CASSFGHYSNQPQHF.